Following are 25 T cell receptor beta chains from one sample sequenced in a study of T cell responses to AZD1222 COVID-19 vaccine. Profiling relied on immunoSEQ multiplex PCR, and the TCRdb table lists in-frame clones only, not all of them. The table has approximately 100,000 clones, roughly 89% seen once. Source: peripheral blood, taken on day 0 of AZD1222 vaccination. Receptors were obtained from an adult in good health.

The V and J genes are TRBV3-1 (or the pseudogene TRBV3-2) and TRBJ2-1, with no clear D. Trimming removed 0 bases at V and 1 base at J, with 16 bases between. Germline loops: CDR1 LGHDT, CDR2 YNNKEL (reference sequence). The CDR3 consists of 18 residues. The CDR3 loop is CASSQDAGLGISYNEQFF. CDR3 nucleotides: TGTGCCAGCAGCCAAGATGCAGGCCTAGGTATATCCTACAATGAGCAGTTCTTC.

Details on this clone: Within the sample, other DNA sequences also encode this same CDR3. The genes are TRBV5-1 and TRBJ2-7, with D perhaps given as TRBD1 or TRBD2 (6 bases each). This CDR3 spans 16 amino acids. Germline assignment: CDR1 SGHRS and CDR2 YFSETQ. V lost 0 bases and J lost 7, with 20 bases in between. CDR3 in amino acids: CASSLEGWGAPGEQYF. In DNA form, the CDR3 reads TGCGCCAGCAGCTTGGAGGGTTGGGGGGCGCCGGGAGAGCAGTACTTC.

This CDR3 reads CASSQALRRVKDKETQYF. Here the CDR3 DNA reads TGTGCCAGCAGCCAAGCCCTTCGTCGGGTGAAGGATAAAGAGACCCAGTACTTC. The chain has TRBV3-1 (or the pseudogene TRBV3-2) and TRBJ2-5; no firm D call. Germline V gives CDR1 LGHDT, CDR2 YNNKEL (reference sequence). The CDR3 loop spans 18 amino acids. V was trimmed by 1 base and J by 3 bases, leaving 21 bases between them.

The J gene is TRBJ1-4, the V gene TRBV7-4; D is ambiguous. The V end was cut by 0 bases, the J end by 0 bases, with 11 bases between. This CDR3 has 17 amino acids. From germline, CDR1 is SGHVT and CDR2 SQSDAQ. Here the CDR3 DNA reads TGTGCCAGCAGCTTAGCGCCCCAGCGTGCAACTAATGAAAAACTGTTTTTT. Translated, it gives CASSLAPQRATNEKLFF. Full variable domain (missing parts from reference TRBV7-4 and TRBJ1-4): GAGVSQSPRYKVAKRGRDVALRCDSISGHVTLYWYRQTLGQGSEVLTYSQSDAQRDKSGRPSGRFSAERPERSVSTLKIQRTEQGDSAVYLCASSLAPQRATNEKLFFGSGTQLSVL.

This chain joins TRBV6-1 and TRBJ1-1, with 7 bases aligning to TRBD1. V gave up 1 base and J gave up 5 bases; unmatched junction bases: 7. Looked up from germline, CDR1 is MNHNS and CDR2 is SASEGT. The CDR3 is 15 amino acids. The CDR3, as DNA: TGTGCCAGCAGTGAAGGAGGGGGCGGTTGGACTGAAGCTTTCTTT. It is translated as CASSEGGGGWTEAFF.

The rearrangement links TRBV5-1 to TRBJ1-6, with D possibly TRBD1 on 6 matching bases. Germline V lookup: CDR1 SGHRS, CDR2 YFSETQ. CDR3 size: 15 residues. The V end was cut by 5 bases, the J end by 3 bases, with 12 bases between. CDR3: CASRSGDNYNSPLHF. The CDR3 DNA follows: TGCGCCAGCAGATCCGGGGACAACTATAATTCACCCCTCCACTTT.

The chain links TRBV27 to TRBJ1-6; D unclear. CDR3 length: 14 amino acids. Trimming removed 5 bases at V and 8 bases at J, with 13 bases between. CDR1 MNHEY and CDR2 SMNVEV come from the germline V gene (reference sequence). The CDR3 DNA reads TGTGCCAGCAGTGCGGGTCAGGTAGATTCACCCCTCCACTTT. It yields the protein CASSAGQVDSPLHF.

This chain links TRBV12-3 or TRBV12-4 with TRBJ2-1; a possible D gene is TRBD2 (5 bases). This CDR3 region has 13 residues. With 4 bases removed from V and 9 bases from J, the gap between germline ends came to 13 bases. The DNA for the CDR3 is TGTGCCAGCAGTTACCTCGCGGGTGGTGAGCAGTTCTTC. This codes for CASSYLAGGEQFF.

V is TRBV5-5 and J is TRBJ2-7, with D hard to call. V was shortened by 3 bases and J by 4 bases, with 8 bases between the two germline ends. The CDR3 spans 12 residues. Germline V lookup: CDR1 SGHKS, CDR2 YYEKEE (reference sequence). In DNA form, the CDR3 reads TGTGCCAGCAGCTCGACGGCGTACGAGCAGTACTTC. Protein: CASSSTAYEQYF.

This clone was counted a single time. The chain joins TRBV15 to TRBJ1-2; possible D gene TRBD1, 5 bases. Germline values: CDR1 LNHNV, CDR2 YYDKDF (reference sequence). This CDR3 has 15 amino acids. The germline V and J ends were trimmed by 1 base and 1 base, with 10 bases remaining between them. CDR3 nucleotide sequence: TGTGCCACCAGCAGAGGGGGGGGTGGTAACTATGGCTACACCTTC. This codes for CATSRGGGGNYGYTF. The full variable domain, completed using reference TRBV15 and TRBJ1-2, is DAMVIQNPRYQVTQFGKPVTLSCSQTLNHNVMYWYQQKSSQAPKLLFHYYDKDFNNEADTPDNFQSRRPNTSFCFLDIRSPGLGDTAMYLCATSRGGGGNYGYTFGSGTRLTVV.

CDR3 amino acids: CASSPGLAVNEQFF. In DNA form, the CDR3 reads TGTGCCAGCAGCCCAGGACTAGCGGTCAATGAGCAGTTCTTC. The chain recombines TRBV11-2 with TRBJ2-1; 10 bases line up with TRBD2. The CDR3 length is 14 residues. Germline CDR1 reads SGHAT; CDR2 reads FQNNGV. Germline trimming cut 5 bases from V and 6 bases from J; bases unmatched to any gene: 4.

This clone was seen more than once but under ten times. CDR3: CASSHLLGTNYGYTF. For the CDR3, the DNA is TGTGCCAGCAGCCACCTACTAGGGACTAACTATGGCTACACCTTC. This chain uses TRBV7-9 with TRBJ1-2; D gene unclear. The CDR3 length is 15 residues. V was cut by 5 bases and J by 0 bases, with 13 bases left in between. Germline CDR1 is SEHNR and CDR2 is FQNEAQ (reference sequence).

The chain joins TRBV2 to TRBJ2-5, with D tentatively TRBD1 or TRBD2 (6 bases each). V was cut by 7 bases and J by 4 bases, with 22 bases left in between. This CDR3 contains 16 residues. CDR1 is SNHLY and CDR2 is FYNNEI in the germline V gene. DNA for the CDR3: TGTGCCAGCACCCCGGGGGCCCTGGGCCTGCTAGAGACCCAGTACTTC. Encoded protein: CASTPGALGLLETQYF.

The rearrangement uses TRBV5-8 and TRBJ2-7; no definite D call. V was pared by 5 bases and J by 2 bases, with 14 bases between. Per germline, CDR1 SGHTS and CDR2 YDEGEE. The CDR3 covers 14 residues. CDR3 DNA: TGTGCCAGCAGTCACGGGTTCACACCCTACGAGCAGTACTTC. It encodes CASSHGFTPYEQYF. Full variable domain (outside the CDR3, taken from reference TRBV5-8 and TRBJ2-7): EAGVTQSPTHLIKTRGQQATLRCSPISGHTSVYWYQQALGLGLQFLLWYDEGEERNRGNFPPRFSGRQFPNYSSELNVNALELEDSALYLCASSHGFTPYEQYFGPGTRLTVT.

The genes are TRBV18 and TRBJ1-1; no reliable D call. The CDR3 runs to 14 residues. V lost 6 bases and J 1 base, leaving 12 bases between the germline ends. The germline V gene has CDR1 KGHSH and CDR2 LQKENI. The CDR3 region is CASSQSAENTEAFF. The CDR3 DNA reads as TGTGCCAGCTCGCAAAGTGCGGAGAACACTGAAGCTTTCTTT.

The chain combines TRBV7-9 with TRBJ1-2; the D gene is possibly TRBD1 (5 bases). The CDR3 runs 13 residues. Per germline, CDR1 SEHNR and CDR2 FQNEAQ (reference sequence). Trimming cost V 1 base and J 5 bases, with 8 bases left between them. The CDR3 nucleotides are TGTGCCAGCAGCTTAGTCGGGGGATATGGCTACACCTTC. Its protein product is CASSLVGGYGYTF. The full variable domain, with the rest looked up from reference TRBV7-9 and TRBJ1-2, is DTGVSQNPRHKITKRGQNVTFRCDPISEHNRLYWYRQTLGQGPEFLTYFQNEAQLEKSRLLSDRFSAERPKGSFSTLEIQRTEQGDSAMYLCASSLVGGYGYTFGSGTRLTVV.

The J gene is TRBJ1-2, the V gene TRBV7-3; 9 bases align to TRBD1. The V gene end was trimmed by 6 bases and the J gene end by 7 bases; junction bases not matched to a gene: 9. This CDR3 is 14 amino acids long. CDR1 and CDR2 (germline): SGHTA, FQGTGA. CDR3 coding DNA: TGTGCCAGCAGGCCTCCGGGACAGGGAATTGGCTACACCTTC. This sequence encodes CASRPPGQGIGYTF.

The chain combines TRBV15 with TRBJ2-1; D unresolved. CDR3 length: 15 residues. In germline, CDR1 is LNHNV, CDR2 YYDKDF (reference sequence). The V end lost 5 bases, the J end lost 1 base, and 12 bases lay between the germline ends. CDR3 nucleotides: TGTGCCACCAGCTCGGTTGTTGGTTCCTACAATGAGCAGTTCTTC. Its protein is CATSSVVGSYNEQFF. Full variable domain (remainder filled in from reference TRBV15 and TRBJ2-1): DAMVIQNPRYQVTQFGKPVTLSCSQTLNHNVMYWYQQKSSQAPKLLFHYYDKDFNNEADTPDNFQSRRPNTSFCFLDIRSPGLGDTAMYLCATSSVVGSYNEQFFGPGTRLTVL.

The gene calls are TRBV6-2 or TRBV6-3 and TRBJ1-3; TRBD1 matches 9 bases. Trimming removed 6 bases from V and 1 base from J; junction bases left unmatched: 7. Germline CDR1 is MNHEY and CDR2 is SVGEGT. The CDR3 loop spans 16 amino acids. The CDR3 region has the DNA TGTGCCAGCAGCTCTCCGGGACAGGGTTCTGGAAACACCATATATTTT. Residues: CASSSPGQGSGNTIYF.

The chain couples TRBV7-2 to TRBJ1-2; 11 nucleotides agree with TRBD1. V shed 5 bases and J 4 bases; nucleotides not matched to a gene: 3. The length of the CDR3 is 14 residues. CDR1 is SGHTA and CDR2 is FQGNSA in the germline V gene. Here the CDR3 DNA reads TGTGCCAGCAGCGTGGACAGGGGGCTCTATGGCTACACCTTC. Encoded protein: CASSVDRGLYGYTF.

The gene calls are TRBV9 and TRBJ1-6; the D is unclear. Germline V lookup: CDR1 SGDLS, CDR2 YYNGEE. Trimming took 0 bases from V and 6 from J, leaving 10 bases between them. The CDR3 is 15 amino acids. Here the CDR3 reads CASSVAGFSNSPLHF. CDR3 sequence (DNA): TGTGCCAGCAGCGTAGCTGGGTTTTCTAATTCACCCCTCCACTTT.

In this sample, this clone turned up many times. The J gene is TRBJ2-1, the V gene TRBV19; D is uncertain. CDR3 length: 13 residues. Germline V gives CDR1 LNHDA, CDR2 SQIVND (reference sequence). The CDR3 sequence is CASRQSSYNEQFF. Here the CDR3 DNA reads TGTGCTTCGAGGCAAAGCTCCTACAATGAGCAGTTCTTC.

In regard to this clone: The junction departs from the called germline gene at one end, perhaps through a read error. The rearrangement joins TRBV7-7 to TRBJ1-4; no definite D call. Germline V gene data show CDR1 as SSHAT and CDR2 as FNYEAQ (reference sequence). This CDR3 spans 15 amino acids. CDR3 DNA: TGTGCTAGCAGCTTAGCTTTTGGGGCTAATGAAAAACTGTTTTTT. Residues: CASSLAFGANEKLFF.

The V call is TRBV7-9, the J call TRBJ1-2, with a possible D match to TRBD1 (6 bases). Trimming removed 3 bases from V and 4 bases from J, with 9 bases in between. This CDR3 spans 13 amino acids. The germline CDR1 and CDR2 sequences are SEHNR and FQNEAQ (reference sequence). The CDR3: CASSLQTGYGYTF. CDR3 nucleotide sequence: TGTGCCAGCAGCTTGCAGACAGGCTATGGCTACACCTTC.

CDR3 bases: TGTGCCAGCAGCCCTAATGTCGGGTTGCGGAGTGAAAAACTGTTTTTT. Translating gives CASSPNVGLRSEKLFF. The chain has TRBV7-9 and TRBJ1-4; D not resolved. V lost 5 bases, J lost 7 bases, and 20 bases lay in between. This CDR3 has 16 residues. Germline CDR1 is SEHNR and CDR2 is FQNEAQ (reference sequence).